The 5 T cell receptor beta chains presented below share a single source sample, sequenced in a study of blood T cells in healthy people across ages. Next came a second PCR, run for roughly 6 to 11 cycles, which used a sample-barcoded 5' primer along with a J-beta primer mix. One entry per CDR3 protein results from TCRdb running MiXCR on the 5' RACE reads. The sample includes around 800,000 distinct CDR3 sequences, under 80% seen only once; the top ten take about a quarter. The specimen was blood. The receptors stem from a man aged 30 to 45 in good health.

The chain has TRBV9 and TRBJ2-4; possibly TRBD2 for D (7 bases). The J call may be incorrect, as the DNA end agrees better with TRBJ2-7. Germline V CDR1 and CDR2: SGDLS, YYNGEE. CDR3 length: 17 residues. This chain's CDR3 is CASSESGRGVDSYEQYF. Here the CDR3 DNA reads TGTGCCAGCAGCGAGTCGGGGAGGGGGGTTGACTCCTACGAGCAGTACTTC.

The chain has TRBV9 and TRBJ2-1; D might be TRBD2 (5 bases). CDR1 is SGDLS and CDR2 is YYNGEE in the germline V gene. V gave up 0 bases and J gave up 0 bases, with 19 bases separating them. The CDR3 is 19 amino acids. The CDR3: CASSVALRDPLSSYNEQFF. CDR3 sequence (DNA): TGTGCCAGCAGCGTAGCTTTGAGGGATCCCCTAAGCTCCTACAATGAGCAGTTCTTC.

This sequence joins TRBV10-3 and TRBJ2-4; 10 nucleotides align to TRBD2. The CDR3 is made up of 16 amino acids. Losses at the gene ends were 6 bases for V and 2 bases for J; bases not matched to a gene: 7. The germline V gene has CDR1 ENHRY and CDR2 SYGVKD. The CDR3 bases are TGTGCCATCAGCCAGCGGGGGGGCGAATCCAAAAACATTCAGTACTTC. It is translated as CAISQRGGESKNIQYF.

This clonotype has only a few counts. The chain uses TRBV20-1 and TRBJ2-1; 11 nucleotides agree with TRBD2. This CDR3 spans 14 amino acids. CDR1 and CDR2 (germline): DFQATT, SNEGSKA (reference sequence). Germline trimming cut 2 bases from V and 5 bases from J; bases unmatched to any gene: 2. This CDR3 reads CSARLAGGHNEQFF. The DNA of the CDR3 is TGCAGTGCTAGACTAGCGGGGGGTCACAATGAGCAGTTCTTC.

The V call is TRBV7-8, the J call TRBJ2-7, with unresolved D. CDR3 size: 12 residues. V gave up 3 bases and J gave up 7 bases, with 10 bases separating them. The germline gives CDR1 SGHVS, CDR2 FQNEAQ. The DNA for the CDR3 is TGTGCCAGCAGCTTGGGGATAAGGGAGCAGTACTTC. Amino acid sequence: CASSLGIREQYF. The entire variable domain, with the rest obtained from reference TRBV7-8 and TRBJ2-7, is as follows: GAGVSQSPRYKVAKRGQDVALRCDPISGHVSLFWYQQALGQGPEFLTYFQNEAQLDKSGLPSDRFFAERPEGSVSTLKIQRTQQEDSAVYLCASSLGIREQYFGPGTRLTVT.